The 2 T cell receptor beta chains listed next were all sequenced from one sample in a study of CD8+CD57+ T cells in acquired aplastic anemia. Profiles of TCR beta VDJ and CDR3 were generated from a genomic DNA template. TCRdb reanalysed the reads using MiXCR and keeps one entry per CDR3 protein. Of 250,000 to 350,000 distinct CDR3 sequences in the sample, approximately 60% were seen once. The sequenced patients had an expansion of CD8+CD57+ cells seen by flow cytometry. Sequencing was performed on sorted CD4+, CD8+, or CD8+CD57+ T cells (not recorded which) from PBMCs. The receptors derive from a human donor with aplastic anemia.

This chain links TRBV2 with TRBJ2-1; TRBD2 aligns across 8 bases. V lost 7 bases to trimming and J lost 10 bases; unmatched junction nucleotides: 12. There are 14 residues in the CDR3. The germline CDR1 and CDR2 sequences are SNHLY and FYNNEI. The CDR3 DNA reads TGTGCCAGCACAACCGGGGGGGCCCTCGTGGAGCAGTTCTTC. This gives the protein CASTTGGALVEQFF.

This clonotype was counted once. A read error is likely, as this CDR3 ends without the conserved phenylalanine or tryptophan. The V gene is TRBV10-3, the J gene TRBJ1-1, with 7 bases lining up with TRBD1. This CDR3 has 14 residues. Germline V gives CDR1 ENHRY, CDR2 SYGVKD. The trim removed 7 bases at V and 6 bases at J, leaving 11 bases unmatched. CDR3 DNA: TGTGCCATCAATCCGGGACAGTGGGCAGCTGAAGCTTTCCTT. Protein: CAINPGQWAAEAFL.